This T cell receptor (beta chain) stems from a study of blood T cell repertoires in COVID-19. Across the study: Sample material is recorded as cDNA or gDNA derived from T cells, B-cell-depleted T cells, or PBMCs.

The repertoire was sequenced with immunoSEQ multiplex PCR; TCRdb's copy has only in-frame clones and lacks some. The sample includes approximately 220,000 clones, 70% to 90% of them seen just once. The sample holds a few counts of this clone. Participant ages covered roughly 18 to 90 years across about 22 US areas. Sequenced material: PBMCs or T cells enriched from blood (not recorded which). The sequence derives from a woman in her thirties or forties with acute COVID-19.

CDR3 sequence reads: CASSLGGGANTDTQYF. The CDR3 nucleotides are TGTGCCAGCAGCTTAGGCGGGGGCGCAAACACAGATACGCAGTATTTT. This rearrangement joins TRBV7-3 to TRBJ2-3; a possible D gene is TRBD2 (7 bases). The CDR3 length is 16 residues. The germline V and J ends were trimmed by 2 bases and 2 bases, with 14 bases remaining between them. Germline CDR1 SGHTA, CDR2 FQGTGA. Filled out from reference TRBV7-3 and TRBJ2-3, the complete variable domain reads GAGVSQTPSNKVTEKGKYVELRCDPISGHTALYWYRQSLGQGPEFLIYFQGTGAADDSGLPNDRFFAVRPEGSVSTLKIQRTERGDSAVYLCASSLGGGANTDTQYFGPGTRLTVL.